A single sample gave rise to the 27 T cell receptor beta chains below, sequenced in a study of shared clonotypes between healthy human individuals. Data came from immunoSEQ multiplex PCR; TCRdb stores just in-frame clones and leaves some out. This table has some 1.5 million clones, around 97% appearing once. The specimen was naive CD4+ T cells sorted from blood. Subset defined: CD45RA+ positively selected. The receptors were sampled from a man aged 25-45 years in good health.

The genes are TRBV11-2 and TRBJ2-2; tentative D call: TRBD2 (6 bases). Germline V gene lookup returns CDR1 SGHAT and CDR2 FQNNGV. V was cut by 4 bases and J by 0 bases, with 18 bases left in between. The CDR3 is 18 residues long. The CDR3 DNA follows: TGTGCCAGCAGCTCATTTTTCCGCGGGACGGCGAACACCGGGGAGCTGTTTTTT. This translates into CASSSFFRGTANTGELFF.

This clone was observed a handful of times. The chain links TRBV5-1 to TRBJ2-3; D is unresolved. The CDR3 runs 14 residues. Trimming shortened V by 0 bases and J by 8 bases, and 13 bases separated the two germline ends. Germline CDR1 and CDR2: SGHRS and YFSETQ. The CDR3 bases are TGCGCCAGCAGCTTGGAGGGTTGGATGGGTACGCAGTATTTT. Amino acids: CASSLEGWMGTQYF.

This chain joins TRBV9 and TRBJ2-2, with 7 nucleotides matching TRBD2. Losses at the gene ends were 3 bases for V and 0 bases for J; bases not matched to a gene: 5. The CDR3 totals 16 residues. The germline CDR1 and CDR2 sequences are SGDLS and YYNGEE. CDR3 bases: TGTGCCAGCAGCGGGGGGAGGGGACCGAACACCGGGGAGCTGTTTTTT. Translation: CASSGGRGPNTGELFF.

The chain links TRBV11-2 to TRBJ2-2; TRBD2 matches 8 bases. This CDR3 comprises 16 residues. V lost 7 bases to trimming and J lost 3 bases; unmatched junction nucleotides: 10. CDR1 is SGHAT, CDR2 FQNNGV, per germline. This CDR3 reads CASTHQAGAHTGELFF. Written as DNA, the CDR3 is TGTGCCAGCACCCATCAAGCGGGAGCCCACACCGGGGAGCTGTTTTTT.

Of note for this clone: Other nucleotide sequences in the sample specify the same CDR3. The CDR3 DNA follows: TGCAGCGTTGCCGGGACAGGGAACATTCAGTACTTC. Translation: CSVAGTGNIQYF. The chain has TRBV29-1 and TRBJ2-4; 9 bases are a match to TRBD1. The V gene's germline CDR1 is SQVTM and CDR2 ANQGSEA. CDR3 length: 12 residues. The ends lost 4 bases at V and 7 bases at J; junction bases unmatched: 2.

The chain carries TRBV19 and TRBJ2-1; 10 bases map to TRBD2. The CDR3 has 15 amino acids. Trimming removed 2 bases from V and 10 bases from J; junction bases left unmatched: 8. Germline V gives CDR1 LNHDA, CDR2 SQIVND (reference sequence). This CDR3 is CASSISGRAVWEQFF. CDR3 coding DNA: TGTGCCAGTAGTATAAGCGGGAGGGCCGTTTGGGAGCAGTTCTTC.

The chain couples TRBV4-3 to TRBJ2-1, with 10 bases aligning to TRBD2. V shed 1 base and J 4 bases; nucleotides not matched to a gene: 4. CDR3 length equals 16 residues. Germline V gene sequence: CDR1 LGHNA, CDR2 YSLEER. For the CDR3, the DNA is TGCGCCAGCAGCCAAGGGGGACTAGCGCCGTACAATGAGCAGTTCTTC. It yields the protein CASSQGGLAPYNEQFF.

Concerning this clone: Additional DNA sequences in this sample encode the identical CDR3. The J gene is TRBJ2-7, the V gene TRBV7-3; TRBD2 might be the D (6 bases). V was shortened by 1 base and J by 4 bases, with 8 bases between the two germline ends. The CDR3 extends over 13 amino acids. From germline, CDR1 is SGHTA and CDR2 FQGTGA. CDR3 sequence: CASSLNGGYEQYF. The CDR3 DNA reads TGTGCCAGCAGCTTAAACGGGGGATACGAGCAGTACTTC. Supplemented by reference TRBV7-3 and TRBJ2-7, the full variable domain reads GAGVSQTPSNKVTEKGKYVELRCDPISGHTALYWYRQSLGQGPEFLIYFQGTGAADDSGLPNDRFFAVRPEGSVSTLKIQRTERGDSAVYLCASSLNGGYEQYFGPGTRLTVT.

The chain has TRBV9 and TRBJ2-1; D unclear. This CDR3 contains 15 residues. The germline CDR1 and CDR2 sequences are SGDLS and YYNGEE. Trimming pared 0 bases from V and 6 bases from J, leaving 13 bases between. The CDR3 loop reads CASSVGPAGFNEQFF. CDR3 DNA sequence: TGTGCCAGCAGCGTAGGTCCAGCCGGATTCAATGAGCAGTTCTTC.

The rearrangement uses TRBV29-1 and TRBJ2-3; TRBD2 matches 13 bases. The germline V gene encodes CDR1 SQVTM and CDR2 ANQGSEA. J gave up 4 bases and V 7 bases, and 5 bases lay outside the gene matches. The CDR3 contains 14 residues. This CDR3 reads CSGRTSGRSDTQYF. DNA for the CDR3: TGCAGCGGTCGGACTAGCGGGAGATCAGATACGCAGTATTTT.

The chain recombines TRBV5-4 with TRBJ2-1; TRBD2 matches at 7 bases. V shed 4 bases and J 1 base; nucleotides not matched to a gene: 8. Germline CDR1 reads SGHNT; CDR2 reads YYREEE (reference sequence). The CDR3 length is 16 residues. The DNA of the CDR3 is TGTGCCAGCAGCCCTGGACTAGGGGATTCCTACAATGAGCAGTTCTTC. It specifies CASSPGLGDSYNEQFF.

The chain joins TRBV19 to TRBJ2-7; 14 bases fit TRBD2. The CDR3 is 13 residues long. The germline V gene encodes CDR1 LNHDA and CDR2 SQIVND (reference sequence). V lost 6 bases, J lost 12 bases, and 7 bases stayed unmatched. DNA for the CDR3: TGTGCCAGTAGCCGAGGGACTAGCGGGAGACCGTACTTC. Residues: CASSRGTSGRPYF.

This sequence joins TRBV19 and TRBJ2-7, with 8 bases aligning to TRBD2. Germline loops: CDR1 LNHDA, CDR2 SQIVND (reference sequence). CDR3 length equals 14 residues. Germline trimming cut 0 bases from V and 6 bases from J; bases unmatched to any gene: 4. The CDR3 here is CASSIEWTSSEQYF. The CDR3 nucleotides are TGTGCCAGTAGTATAGAATGGACTAGCAGCGAGCAGTACTTC. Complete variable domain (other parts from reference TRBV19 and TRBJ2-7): DGGITQSPKYLFRKEGQNVTLSCEQNLNHDAMYWYRQDPGQGLRLIYYSQIVNDFQKGDIAEGYSVSREKKESFPLTVTSAQKNPTAFYLCASSIEWTSSEQYFGPGTRLTVT.

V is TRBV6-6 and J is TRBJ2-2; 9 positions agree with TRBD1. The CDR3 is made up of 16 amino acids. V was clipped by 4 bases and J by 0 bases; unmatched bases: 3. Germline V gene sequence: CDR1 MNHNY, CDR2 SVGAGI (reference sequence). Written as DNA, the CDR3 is TGTGCCAGCAGTTCGACAGGGGGGACGAACACCGGGGAGCTGTTTTTT. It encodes CASSSTGGTNTGELFF.

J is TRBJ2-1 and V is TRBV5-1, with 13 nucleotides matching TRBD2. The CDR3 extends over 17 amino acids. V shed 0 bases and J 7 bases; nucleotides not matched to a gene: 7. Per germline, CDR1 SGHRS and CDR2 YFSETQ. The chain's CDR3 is CASSLGPGLAGRNEQFF. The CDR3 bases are TGCGCCAGCAGCTTGGGACCGGGACTAGCGGGAAGGAATGAGCAGTTCTTC.

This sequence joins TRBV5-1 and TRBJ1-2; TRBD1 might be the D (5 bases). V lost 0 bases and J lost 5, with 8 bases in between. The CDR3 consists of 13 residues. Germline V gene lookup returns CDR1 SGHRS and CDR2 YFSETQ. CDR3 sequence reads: CASSLGEGYGYTF. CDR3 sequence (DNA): TGCGCCAGCAGCTTGGGCGAGGGGTATGGCTACACCTTC.

In DNA, the CDR3 is TGCGCCAGCAGCTTGTTGGCGAGCGGGAGGGGCGGGGATGAGCAGTTCTTC. Translated: CASSLLASGRGGDEQFF. The gene calls are TRBV5-1 and TRBJ2-1; 10 bases fit TRBD2. Looked up from germline, CDR1 is SGHRS and CDR2 is YFSETQ. Trimming cost V 1 base and J 8 bases; bases outside gene matches: 12. This CDR3 comprises 17 residues.

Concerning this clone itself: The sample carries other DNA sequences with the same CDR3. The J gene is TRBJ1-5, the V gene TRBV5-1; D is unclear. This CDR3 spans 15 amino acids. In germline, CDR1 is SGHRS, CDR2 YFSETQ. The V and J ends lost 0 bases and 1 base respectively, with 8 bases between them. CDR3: CASSLAGTSNQPQHF. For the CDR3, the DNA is TGCGCCAGCAGCTTGGCCGGAACGAGCAATCAGCCCCAGCATTTT.

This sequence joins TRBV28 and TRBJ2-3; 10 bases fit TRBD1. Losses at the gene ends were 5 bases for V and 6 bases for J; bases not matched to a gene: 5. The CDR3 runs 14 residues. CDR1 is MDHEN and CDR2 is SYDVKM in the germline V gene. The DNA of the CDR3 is TGTGCCAGCAGTGAGGACAGGGGGAGGGATACGCAGTATTTT. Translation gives CASSEDRGRDTQYF.

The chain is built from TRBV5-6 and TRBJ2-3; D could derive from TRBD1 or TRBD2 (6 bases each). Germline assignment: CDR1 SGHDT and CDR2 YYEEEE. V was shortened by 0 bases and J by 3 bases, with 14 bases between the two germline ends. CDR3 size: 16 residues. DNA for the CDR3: TGTGCCAGCAGCTTGGTGGGGGGCCTGGGAACAGATACGCAGTATTTT. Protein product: CASSLVGGLGTDTQYF.

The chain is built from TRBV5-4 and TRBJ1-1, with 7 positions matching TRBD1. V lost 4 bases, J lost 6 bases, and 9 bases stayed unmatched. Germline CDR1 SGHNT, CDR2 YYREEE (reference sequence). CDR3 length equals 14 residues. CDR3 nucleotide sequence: TGTGCCAGCAGCAGGGACAGTCGACTCTCTGAAGCTTTCTTT. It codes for CASSRDSRLSEAFF.

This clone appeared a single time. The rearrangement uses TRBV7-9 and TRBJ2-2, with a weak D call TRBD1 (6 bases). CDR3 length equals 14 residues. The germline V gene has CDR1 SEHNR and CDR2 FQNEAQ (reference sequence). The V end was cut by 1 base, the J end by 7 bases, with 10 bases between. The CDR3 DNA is TGTGCCAGCAGCTTAGACAGGGCAGGCGGGGAGCTGTTTTTT. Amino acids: CASSLDRAGGELFF.

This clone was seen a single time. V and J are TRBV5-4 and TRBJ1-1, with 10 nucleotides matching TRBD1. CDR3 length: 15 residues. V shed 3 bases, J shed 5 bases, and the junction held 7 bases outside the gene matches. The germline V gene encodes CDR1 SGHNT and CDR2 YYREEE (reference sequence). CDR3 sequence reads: CASSSRQGARTEAFF. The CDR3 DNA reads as TGTGCCAGCAGCTCTCGACAGGGGGCGCGGACTGAAGCTTTCTTT.

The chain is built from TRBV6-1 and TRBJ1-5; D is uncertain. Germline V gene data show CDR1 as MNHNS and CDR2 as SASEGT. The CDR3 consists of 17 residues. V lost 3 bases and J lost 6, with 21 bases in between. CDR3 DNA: TGTGCCAGCAGTGAGAGTTTTAGCTCTCGGCGATTTCAGCCCCAGCATTTT. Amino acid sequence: CASSESFSSRRFQPQHF.

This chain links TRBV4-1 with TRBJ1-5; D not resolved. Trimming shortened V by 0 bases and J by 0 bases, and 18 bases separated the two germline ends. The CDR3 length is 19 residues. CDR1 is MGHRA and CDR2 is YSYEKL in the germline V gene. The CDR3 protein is CASSQDIGSYEGSNQPQHF. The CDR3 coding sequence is TGCGCCAGCAGCCAAGATATCGGTTCATATGAGGGTAGCAATCAGCCCCAGCATTTT.

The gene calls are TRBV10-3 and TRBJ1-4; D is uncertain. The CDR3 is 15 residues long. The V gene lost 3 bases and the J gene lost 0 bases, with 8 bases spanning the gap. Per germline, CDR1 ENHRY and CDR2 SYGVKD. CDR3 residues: CAISDHYSTNEKLFF. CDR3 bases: TGTGCCATCAGTGACCATTATTCAACTAATGAAAAACTGTTTTTT.

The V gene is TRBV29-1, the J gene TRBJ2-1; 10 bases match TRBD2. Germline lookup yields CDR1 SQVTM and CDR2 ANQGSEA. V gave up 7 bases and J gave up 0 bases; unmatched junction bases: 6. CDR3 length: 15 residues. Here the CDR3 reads CSGDTSGVSYNEQFF. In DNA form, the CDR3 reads TGCAGCGGGGATACTAGCGGGGTCTCCTACAATGAGCAGTTCTTC.